This is a list of T cell receptor beta chains from one sample in a study of CD8 T cells in Susac syndrome. TCRdb ran MiXCR on the immunoSEQ multiplex PCR reads and lists one entry per CDR3 protein. The sample shows 100,000 to 150,000 distinct CDR3 sequences, roughly 80% of them seen only once. Sequencing input: CD8+ T cells from PBMCs. These receptors came from a human donor with multiple sclerosis. CDR3s include the opening cysteine and the closing phenylalanine or tryptophan. Each record gives: clone size, J gene, V gene, D gene, CDR3 DNA, CDR3 protein. D genes are given only for firm matches. Expanded clones get a size class; other rows say once, few or many, or leave the size out.

>once|TRBJ2-2|TRBV15|TRBD2
TGTGCCACCCAAAGGGCGGGGGTCTTCAACACCGGGGAGCTGTTTTTT
CATQRAGVFNTGELFF
>-|TRBJ1-4|TRBV13|TRBD1
TGTGCCAGCAGCCCGCTCGGTAACAGGGGAAAGGAAAAACTGTTTTTT
CASSPLGNRGKEKLFF
>-|TRBJ2-5|TRBV7-9|-
TGTGCCAGCAGCTTAGCACAAGAAGAGACCCAGTACTTC
CASSLAQEETQYF
>few|TRBJ1-1|TRBV6-5|-
TGTGCCAGCCGTTCAGACAGCAACACTGAAGCTTTCTTT
CASRSDSNTEAFF
>-|TRBJ2-5|TRBV6-5|TRBD2
TGTGCCAGCAGTTACGCGGAGCGGGGGGAGGGAGAGACCCAGTACTTC
CASSYAERGEGETQYF
>-|TRBJ2-1|TRBV13|TRBD2
TGTGCCAGCAGCTCTACTAGCGGCTCCTACAATGAGCAGTTCTTC
CASSSTSGSYNEQFF
>-|TRBJ2-5|TRBV11-1|TRBD2
TGTGTCAGCAGACCAACCGGGAGGGAAGAGACCCAGTACTTC
CVSRPTGREETQYF
>-|TRBJ1-2|TRBV6-1|-
TGTGCCAGCAGTGAATATCTGCCTGGGGACTATGGCTACACCTTC
CASSEYLPGDYGYTF
>-|TRBJ1-2|TRBV4-3|-
TGCGCCAGCAGCCAAGATAGAGGGGGGACCCTCTATGGCTACACCTTC
CASSQDRGGTLYGYTF
>-|TRBJ2-1|TRBV27|TRBD1
TGTGCCAGCAGTTTACGAGGGGGCCCTTACAATGAGCAGTTCTTC
CASSLRGGPYNEQFF
>once|TRBJ1-1|TRBV7-8|-
TGTGCCAGCAGCGAACTAGGAAACACTGAAGCTTTCTTT
CASSELGNTEAFF
>-|TRBJ1-2|TRBV27|TRBD1
TGTGCCAGCAGTGGACATACGGACAGGGACGGCTATGGCTACACCTTC
CASSGHTDRDGYGYTF
>-|TRBJ2-3|TRBV24-1|-
TGTGCCACCAGTGATTTTCAGACAGATACGCAGTATTTT
CATSDFQTDTQYF
>few|TRBJ2-7|TRBV5-6|-
TGTGCCAGCAGCTTGTTCAGGGACTACGAGCAGTACTTC
CASSLFRDYEQYF
>-|TRBJ2-5|TRBV2|TRBD2
TGTGCCAGCAGCGGGAGGACACCCCAAGAGACCCAGTACTTC
CASSGRTPQETQYF
>-|TRBJ2-3|TRBV7-2|TRBD1
TGTGCCAGCAGCTTTCCTATAACAGGGGGCGGCCTCAGCACAGATACGCAGTATTTT
CASSFPITGGGLSTDTQYF
>-|TRBJ2-1|TRBV29-1|TRBD2
TGCAGCGTTTCCACTCTAGCGGCATCCTACAATGAGCAGTTCTTC
CSVSTLAASYNEQFF
>few|TRBJ2-2|TRBV27|TRBD1
TGTGCCAGCACCCCCACAGGGGTAGACACCGGGGAGCTGTTTTTT
CASTPTGVDTGELFF
>-|TRBJ1-2|TRBV20-1|-
TGCAGTGCTAGAGATATAACGCAGAACCCTTTCCCTGGCTACACCTTC
CSARDITQNPFPGYTF
>-|TRBJ2-7|TRBV27|TRBD2
TGTGCCAGCAGTTTGAGCGGGGTCGACGAGCAGTACTTC
CASSLSGVDEQYF
>once|TRBJ2-7|TRBV2|TRBD1
TGTGCCAGCAGTGGACAGGGGTTGGAGCAGTACTTC
CASSGQGLEQYF
>-|TRBJ2-3|TRBV19|TRBD1
TGTGCCAGTAGTCCAGGTTGGGACAGGGGCGGAAATACGCAGTATTTT
CASSPGWDRGGNTQYF
>-|TRBJ2-3|TRBV7-3|TRBD2
TGTGCCAGCAGCATGTGGGGGAGGGCCCGAGATACGCAGTATTTT
CASSMWGRARDTQYF
>-|TRBJ2-1|TRBV27|-
TGTGCCAGCAGCCTGACAGCTCACAATGAGCAGTTCTTC
CASSLTAHNEQFF
>few|TRBJ2-1|TRBV29-1|TRBD1
TGCAGCGTTGGACAGGGGGAGGACGGCGAGCAGTTCTTC
CSVGQGEDGEQFF
>-|TRBJ1-1|TRBV4-1|-
TGCGCCAGCAGCCAAGAAACGAGGGGAGGGGTGCCTGAAGCTTTCTTT
CASSQETRGGVPEAFF
>-|TRBJ2-1|TRBV27|TRBD2
TGTGCCAGCAGTTTACTCGGGCTAGCGGGTGATGAGCAGTTCTTC
CASSLLGLAGDEQFF
>-|TRBJ2-2|TRBV7-6|-
TGTGCCAGCAGCTTAGCGTTACAGAACACCGGGGAGCTGTTTTTT
CASSLALQNTGELFF
>few|TRBJ1-5|TRBV7-9|-
TGTGCCAGCAGCTCTTCAGGGAGTAGCAATCAGCCCCAGCATTTT
CASSSSGSSNQPQHF
>once|TRBJ2-5|TRBV2|TRBD1
TGTGCCAGCAGAGAGGGGGCTGGGGAGACCCAGTACTTC
CASREGAGETQYF
>few|TRBJ2-3|TRBV12-3/TRBV12-4|-
TGTGCCAGCAGTTTCGGCGCAGATACGCAGTATTTT
CASSFGADTQYF
>-|TRBJ2-1|TRBV7-2|-
TGTGCCAGCAGCTTACCCTATCTCCCCTACAATGAGCAGTTCTTC
CASSLPYLPYNEQFF
>-|TRBJ2-7|TRBV27|-
TGTGCCAGCAAGGGGGGGTTGGGGAGTAGCGTGGGGACGTACTTC
CASKGGLGSSVGTYF
>-|TRBJ1-1|TRBV12-3/TRBV12-4|-
TGTGCCAGCAGCCCCGGTGCGGGGACTGAAGCTTTCTTT
CASSPGAGTEAFF
>-|TRBJ2-3|TRBV6-5|TRBD1
TGTGCCAGCAGTTACTCGGCACAGGGGTCGAGCACAGATACGCAGTATTTT
CASSYSAQGSSTDTQYF
>-|TRBJ1-1|TRBV4-1|TRBD1
TGCGCCAGCAGCCTGACAGGGCCCACTGAAGCTTTCTTT
CASSLTGPTEAFF